This T cell receptor (beta chain) was obtained from a study of OX40 agonist ivuxolimab in advanced cancers. Prior autoimmune disease or systemic immunosuppression barred patients. This table comes from immunoSEQ multiplex PCR, and its TCRdb copy is limited to in-frame clones, with some not included. The sample gives just over 20,000 clones, around nine tenths of which show up once; approximately 23% is in the top ten. With respect to this clone: Its specificity is unknown.

Study results and limitations: In general, CD8+ T cells held more expanded clones than CD4+ did, on average. The study observed clonal expansion of CD4+ and CD8+ blood T cells by week 6 at 0.1 to 3.0 mg/kg. The study did not work out the antigen specificity of the expanded peripheral T cells.

Trimming removed 4 bases from V and 1 base from J, with 17 bases in between. CDR1 is MGHRA, CDR2 YSYEKL, per germline. The CDR3 has 17 amino acids. The receptor comes from an adult with an advanced solid tumor such as melanoma, head and neck, liver or kidney cancer. Here the sequenced sample was CD4+ or CD8+ T cells sorted from blood, taken in a trial of the OX40 agonist ivuxolimab. The genes are TRBV4-1 and TRBJ1-5, with D tentatively TRBD1 (6 bases). The CDR3 sequence: CASSPLGGRLSNQPQHF. The CDR3 bases are TGCGCCAGCAGCCCCCTAGGGGGGCGCTTGAGCAATCAGCCCCAGCATTTT.